These 17 T cell receptor beta chains came from one sample sequenced in a study of blood T cell repertoires in COVID-19. Assay used: immunoSEQ multiplex PCR; TCRdb lists only in-frame clones, some missing. In the table there are approximately 300,000 clones, about 89% of which are singletons. The source material was PBMCs or T cells enriched from blood (not recorded which). These receptors originate from a woman aged 18-29 years who had recovered from COVID-19.

With regard to this clone: At one boundary the junction diverges from the germline segment, which might be a read error. V usage is TRBV2 and J usage is TRBJ2-4; the D gene is possibly TRBD2 (6 bases). This CDR3 has 15 amino acids. The V gene's germline CDR1 is SNHLY and CDR2 FYNNEI. CDR3 nucleotides: TGTGCCAGCAGAGAAGACACGGGAGATAGGTACATTCAGTACTTC. This encodes CASREDTGDRYIQYF.

J is TRBJ1-5 and V is TRBV6-5, with 9 nucleotides matching TRBD1. Trimming removed 5 bases from V and 3 bases from J; junction bases left unmatched: 5. Looked up from germline, CDR1 is MNHEY and CDR2 is SVGAGI. There are 15 residues in the CDR3. The CDR3 sequence: CASSPGQGNNQPQHF. CDR3 DNA sequence: TGTGCCAGCAGTCCCGGACAGGGGAACAATCAGCCCCAGCATTTT.

This clone was recorded only once. The chain carries TRBV5-1 and TRBJ2-2; no firm D call. The germline V gene encodes CDR1 SGHRS and CDR2 YFSETQ. Between the trimmed V and J ends, which lost 4 bases and 0 bases, there was a span of 10 bases. This CDR3 comprises 15 residues. CDR3: CASSPVSANTGELFF. The CDR3 DNA follows: TGCGCCAGCAGCCCTGTTTCAGCGAACACCGGGGAGCTGTTTTTT.

The chain uses TRBV4-3 and TRBJ1-1; TRBD1 matches at 7 bases. The V gene end was trimmed by 2 bases and the J gene end by 9 bases; junction bases not matched to a gene: 6. The germline CDR1 and CDR2 sequences are LGHNA and YSLEER. The CDR3 is 13 amino acids. The CDR3 sequence: CASSQLATGQAFF. In DNA, the CDR3 is TGCGCCAGCAGCCAACTAGCGACAGGGCAAGCTTTCTTT.

The chain combines TRBV6-5 with TRBJ1-6; D might be TRBD1 (5 bases). The ends were cut back, 6 bases at V and 8 bases at J, with 14 bases in the middle. There are 14 residues in the CDR3. Germline CDR1 is MNHEY and CDR2 is SVGAGI. As DNA, the CDR3 is TGTGCCAGCAGGGGGGACGGGAGAGATTCACCCCTCCACTTT. This sequence encodes CASRGDGRDSPLHF.

This chain connects TRBV10-2 to TRBJ1-1; TRBD1 matches at 7 bases. Germline V lookup: CDR1 WSHSY, CDR2 SAAADI. After removal of 8 bases from V and 0 bases from J, the junction contained 9 bases not matched to a gene. The CDR3 loop spans 15 amino acids. CDR3 sequence (DNA): TGCGCCAGCTCAGGACAGGAGGGGATGAACACTGAAGCTTTCTTT. Translated, it gives CASSGQEGMNTEAFF.

This sequence joins TRBV19 and TRBJ1-1; D is undetermined. V gave up 6 bases and J gave up 4 bases, with 12 bases separating them. The CDR3 covers 13 residues. CDR1 is LNHDA, CDR2 SQIVND, per germline (reference sequence). The chain's CDR3 is CASSRITGTEAFF. CDR3 in DNA: TGTGCCAGTAGCCGCATAACCGGCACTGAAGCTTTCTTT. The variable domain in full, completed from reference TRBV19 and TRBJ1-1, reads DGGITQSPKYLFRKEGQNVTLSCEQNLNHDAMYWYRQDPGQGLRLIYYSQIVNDFQKGDIAEGYSVSREKKESFPLTVTSAQKNPTAFYLCASSRITGTEAFFGQGTRLTVV.

This clone appeared once. This chain connects TRBV19 to TRBJ2-5; 8 bases map to TRBD1. This CDR3 has 15 residues. Germline V gene sequence: CDR1 LNHDA, CDR2 SQIVND (reference sequence). The trim removed 2 bases at V and 5 bases at J, leaving 7 bases unmatched. CDR3 amino acids: CASSISAAGGETQYF. The CDR3 DNA follows: TGTGCCAGTAGTATATCGGCGGCAGGGGGCGAGACCCAGTACTTC.

The J gene is TRBJ2-1, the V gene TRBV14; 8 positions match TRBD2. The CDR3 extends over 16 amino acids. The V gene end was trimmed by 7 bases and the J gene end by 9 bases; junction bases not matched to a gene: 17. Per the germline V gene, CDR1 is SGHDN and CDR2 is FVKESK. The chain's CDR3 is CASTDLPGLVVSEQFF. In nucleotides, the CDR3 is TGTGCCAGCACCGATCTACCGGGACTAGTGGTGAGTGAGCAGTTCTTC.

The genes are TRBV27 and TRBJ2-7, with TRBD1 as a possible D gene (6 bases). Trimming removed 5 bases from V and 2 bases from J, with 13 bases in between. The CDR3 is made up of 14 amino acids. Germline CDR1 is MNHEY and CDR2 is SMNVEV (reference sequence). This chain's CDR3 is CASSPNRVPYEQYF. CDR3 DNA: TGTGCCAGCAGTCCCAACAGGGTCCCCTACGAGCAGTACTTC.

V gene TRBV28 combines with J gene TRBJ1-1; 10 bases line up with TRBD1. The germline CDR1 and CDR2 sequences are MDHEN and SYDVKM. V was pared by 5 bases and J by 4 bases, with 13 bases of the junction left unmatched. The CDR3 sequence is 17 residues long. The CDR3 is CASSPRLPGQGSTEAFF. The CDR3 DNA reads TGTGCCAGCAGTCCCCGATTACCGGGACAGGGGAGCACTGAAGCTTTCTTT.

CDR3 nucleotides: TGTGCCCCCCCAACGGGTAACACTGAAGCTTTCTTT. It codes for CAPPTGNTEAFF. This chain links TRBV3-1 (or the pseudogene TRBV3-2) with TRBJ1-1, with D unclear. The germline CDR1 and CDR2 sequences are LGHDT and YNNKEL (reference sequence). The CDR3 extends over 12 amino acids. The ends were cut back, 11 bases at V and 2 bases at J, with 12 bases in the middle.

The V call is TRBV5-1, the J call TRBJ2-3; 7 nucleotides match TRBD2. The CDR3 is 15 residues long. The V segment lost 2 bases and the J segment 4 bases; nucleotides outside the gene matches: 7. Germline CDR1 SGHRS, CDR2 YFSETQ. CDR3 sequence (DNA): TGCGCCAGCAGCTTTTTTGGACTAGGATCAGATACGCAGTATTTT. Its protein product is CASSFFGLGSDTQYF.

V is TRBV3-1 (or the pseudogene TRBV3-2) and J is TRBJ2-2; 7 nucleotides line up with TRBD2. The germline V gene encodes CDR1 LGHDT and CDR2 YNNKEL (reference sequence). There are 15 residues in the CDR3. V gave up 6 bases and J gave up 3 bases; unmatched junction bases: 7. Written as DNA, the CDR3 is TGTGCCAGCAGGCCAGCGGGACGCGACACCGGGGAGCTGTTTTTT. Its translation is CASRPAGRDTGELFF.

This CDR3 is CASSDRDLTEAFF. The CDR3 DNA follows: TGTGCCAGCAGTGACAGGGATTTGACTGAAGCTTTCTTT. This chain connects TRBV11-2 to TRBJ1-1, with 7 nucleotides matching TRBD1. Germline CDR1 and CDR2: SGHAT and FQNNGV. The CDR3 loop spans 13 amino acids. V shed 6 bases and J 5 bases; nucleotides not matched to a gene: 6.

The chain is built from TRBV4-3 and TRBJ2-7; 9 positions agree with TRBD2. The V and J ends lost 8 bases and 3 bases, in that order; junction bases with no gene match: 8. Germline V gives CDR1 LGHNA, CDR2 YSLEER. This CDR3 has 14 amino acids. The CDR3 coding sequence is TGCGCCAGCTCCCTTGGCGGGGGGGACTACGAGCAGTACTTC. It yields the protein CASSLGGGDYEQYF.

The rearrangement joins TRBV27 to TRBJ1-5; 8 bases are a match to TRBD1. V was clipped by 3 bases and J by 10 bases; unmatched bases: 14. Per germline, CDR1 MNHEY and CDR2 SMNVEV (reference sequence). The CDR3 extends over 16 amino acids. CDR3 amino acids: CASSFSGGLGKRPQHF. DNA for the CDR3: TGTGCCAGCAGTTTCTCAGGGGGCCTGGGAAAACGACCCCAGCATTTT.